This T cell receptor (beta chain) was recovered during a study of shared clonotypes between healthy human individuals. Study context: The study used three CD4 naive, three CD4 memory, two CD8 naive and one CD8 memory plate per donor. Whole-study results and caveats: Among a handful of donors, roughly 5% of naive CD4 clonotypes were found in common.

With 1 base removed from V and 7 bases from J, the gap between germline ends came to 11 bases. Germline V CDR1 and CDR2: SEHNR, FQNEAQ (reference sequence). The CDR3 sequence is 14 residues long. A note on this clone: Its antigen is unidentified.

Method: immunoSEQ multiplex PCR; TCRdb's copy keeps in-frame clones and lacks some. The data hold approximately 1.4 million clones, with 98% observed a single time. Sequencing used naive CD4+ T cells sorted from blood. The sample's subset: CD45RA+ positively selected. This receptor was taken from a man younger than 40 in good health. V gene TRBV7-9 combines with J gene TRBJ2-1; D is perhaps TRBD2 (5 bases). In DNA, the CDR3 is TGTGCCAGCAGCTTAGGACGGAGGTGGAATGAGCAGTTCTTC. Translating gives CASSLGRRWNEQFF.